Listed here are 23 T cell receptor beta chains from one sample, sequenced in a study of a mutant IDH1 vaccine in newly diagnosed glioma. Documented time point: week 23, last vaccination. Doses of 300 ug of mutant IDH1 20-mer peptide were given with topical imiquimod. The assay was immunoSEQ multiplex PCR, and TCRdb's table has in-frame clones only and misses some. The sample records approximately 82,000 clones, approximately 85% being singletons. For these TCRs, the target antigens are not known. This specimen consisted of PBMCs, obtained from a glioma patient whose treatment included an IDH1 peptide vaccine. The receptor source for this set is a young man with glioma. Some clones in this sample may be carry-over from other donors' samples.

The chain couples TRBV19 to TRBJ1-5; 9 bases match TRBD1. CDR1 and CDR2 from the germline V gene are LNHDA and SQIVND (reference sequence). The CDR3 contains 18 residues. The junction had 11 bases not matched to a gene; V was cut back by 3 bases and J by 2 bases. This chain's CDR3 is CASSMDSLDRGGNQPQHF. The DNA for the CDR3 is TGTGCCAGTAGTATGGATTCCTTGGACAGGGGTGGCAATCAGCCCCAGCATTTT.

Concerning this clone itself: One end of the junction varies from germline; a read error may be responsible. The V call is TRBV28, the J call TRBJ1-2; no clear D gene. Germline V lookup: CDR1 MDHEN, CDR2 SYDVKM. The CDR3 runs to 13 residues. The CDR3 bases are TGTGCCAGCAGTTCGGACGTTAACGATGGCTACACCTTC. Protein sequence: CASSSDVNDGYTF.

This clone has more than one count but fewer than ten. The chain has TRBV5-1 and TRBJ1-1, with 9 nucleotides matching TRBD1. CDR1 and CDR2 (germline): SGHRS, YFSETQ. Losses at the gene ends were 9 bases for V and 0 bases for J; bases not matched to a gene: 3. This CDR3 region has 13 residues. CDR3 protein: CATRTGVNTEAFF. The CDR3, as DNA: TGCGCCACTAGGACAGGGGTGAACACTGAAGCTTTCTTT.

The rearrangement joins TRBV30 to TRBJ1-2; 9 nucleotides line up with TRBD1. J was trimmed by 2 bases and V by 2 bases; bases with no gene match: 0. The germline CDR1 and CDR2 sequences are GTSNPN and SVGIG (reference sequence). This CDR3 has 13 residues. This chain's CDR3 is CAWSTGGNYGYTF. For the CDR3, the DNA is TGTGCCTGGAGTACAGGGGGCAACTATGGCTACACCTTC.

J is TRBJ1-1 and V is TRBV19; 9 bases map to TRBD1. Germline CDR1 reads LNHDA; CDR2 reads SQIVND (reference sequence). This CDR3 comprises 15 residues. J lost 1 base, V lost 7 bases, and 7 bases had no gene match. In nucleotides, the CDR3 is TGTGCCAGTATGAGAGACAGGGGGACGAACACTGAAGCTTTCTTT. Protein sequence: CASMRDRGTNTEAFF.

The chain is built from TRBV7-9 and TRBJ2-7; no definite D call. V shed 0 bases and J shed 5 bases, with 11 bases lying between them. The CDR3 is made up of 14 amino acids. CDR1 and CDR2 from the germline V gene are SEHNR and FQNEAQ (reference sequence). CDR3 residues: CASSLALGKDEQYF. DNA for the CDR3: TGTGCCAGCAGCTTAGCCCTGGGGAAGGACGAGCAGTACTTC.

The V gene is TRBV5-1, the J gene TRBJ2-1; 14 bases map to TRBD2. The CDR3 is made up of 14 amino acids. J gave up 10 bases and V 4 bases, and 4 bases lay outside the gene matches. The germline V gene has CDR1 SGHRS and CDR2 YFSETQ. The CDR3 reads CASSQGLAGGEQFF. The CDR3, as DNA: TGCGCCAGCAGCCAAGGACTAGCGGGGGGAGAGCAGTTCTTC.

The chain uses TRBV7-8 and TRBJ2-4, with D tentatively TRBD1 (6 bases). CDR1 SGHVS and CDR2 FQNEAQ come from the germline V gene. The CDR3 contains 16 residues. Trimming left V 4 bases short and J 3 bases short, with 16 bases between. For the CDR3, the DNA is TGTGCCAGCAGCTCAGGGACATTACTTGGCAAAAACATTCAGTACTTC. Translating it yields CASSSGTLLGKNIQYF.

V and J are TRBV4-3 and TRBJ2-1; weak D call: TRBD1 (6 bases). The germline V gene encodes CDR1 LGHNA and CDR2 YSLEER. The CDR3 runs to 15 residues. Trimming left V 0 bases short and J 3 bases short, with 9 bases between. The CDR3, as DNA: TGCGCCAGCAGCCAAGACCACAGGGACTACAATGAGCAGTTCTTC. Its protein product is CASSQDHRDYNEQFF.

This chain uses TRBV5-1 with TRBJ2-6; D tentatively fits TRBD1 or TRBD2 (5 bases each). The CDR3 loop spans 17 amino acids. V was clipped by 5 bases and J by 0 bases, with 15 bases between them. Germline V gene lookup returns CDR1 SGHRS and CDR2 YFSETQ. This CDR3 is CASSLRPGHSGANVLTF. In nucleotides, the CDR3 is TGCGCCAGCAGTTTAAGGCCGGGGCACTCTGGGGCCAACGTCCTGACTTTC. Together with reference TRBV5-1 and TRBJ2-6, the CDR3 gives the full variable domain: KAGVTQTPRYLIKTRGQQVTLSCSPISGHRSVSWYQQTPGQGLQFLFEYFSETQRNKGNFPGRFSGRQFSNSRSEMNVSTLELGDSALYLCASSLRPGHSGANVLTFGAGSRLTVL.

The V and J genes are TRBV9 and TRBJ2-7; 10 bases map to TRBD2. The V gene's germline CDR1 is SGDLS and CDR2 YYNGEE. The ends lost 3 bases at V and 3 bases at J; junction bases unmatched: 9. CDR3 length: 16 residues. The CDR3 sequence is CASSAQIAGGYYEQYF. For the CDR3, the DNA is TGTGCCAGCAGCGCCCAGATAGCGGGAGGATACTACGAGCAGTACTTC.

J is TRBJ2-5 and V is TRBV4-2; D ambiguous. Germline V gives CDR1 LGHNA, CDR2 YNFKEQ. Trimming left V 1 base short and J 5 bases short, with 8 bases between. The CDR3 length is 13 residues. The CDR3 DNA sequence: TGTGCCAGCAGCCAAGGACTCGGGGAGACCCAGTACTTC. The encoded protein is CASSQGLGETQYF.

J is TRBJ2-7 and V is TRBV5-1; 8 positions agree with TRBD1. The CDR3 runs 16 residues. V trimming: 0 bases; J trimming: 4 bases; junction bases outside the gene matches: 9. Germline lookup yields CDR1 SGHRS and CDR2 YFSETQ. As DNA, the CDR3 is TGCGCCAGCAGCTTGGATACGTCAGGGGGCCCTTACGAGCAGTACTTC. Translated, it gives CASSLDTSGGPYEQYF.

In this sample, this clone turned up a few times. The chain combines TRBV2 with TRBJ1-6; weak D call: TRBD1 (6 bases). Germline assignment: CDR1 SNHLY and CDR2 FYNNEI. The V and J ends lost 5 bases and 10 bases respectively, with 9 bases between them. The CDR3 length is 12 residues. The CDR3 spells CASSRGESPLHF. Written as DNA, the CDR3 is TGTGCCAGCAGTAGGGGGGAATCACCCCTCCACTTT.

V and J are TRBV6-1 and TRBJ2-7; 7 bases align to TRBD1. There are 17 residues in the CDR3. Looked up from germline, CDR1 is MNHNS and CDR2 is SASEGT. Unmatched junction bases numbered 8, after V lost 0 bases and J lost 0 bases. This chain's CDR3 is CASSEAPLRGLSYEQYF. As DNA, the CDR3 is TGTGCCAGCAGTGAAGCGCCTCTTAGGGGGCTCTCCTACGAGCAGTACTTC.

The rearrangement uses TRBV27 and TRBJ2-7; no definite D call. Germline-derived CDR1 and CDR2 are MNHEY and SMNVEV (reference sequence). The CDR3 contains 15 residues. V was cut by 2 bases and J by 5 bases, with 16 bases left in between. Written as DNA, the CDR3 is TGTGCCAGCAGTTTAAAATCCAGATATCTCCACGAGCAGTACTTC. Encoded protein: CASSLKSRYLHEQYF.

The genes are TRBV19 and TRBJ1-6; D unresolved. Germline V lookup: CDR1 LNHDA, CDR2 SQIVND (reference sequence). V was shortened by 5 bases and J by 9 bases, with 20 bases between the two germline ends. This CDR3 region has 16 residues. CDR3: CASSLAGSRLGSPLHF. The CDR3 bases are TGTGCCAGTAGTTTAGCGGGCTCCAGGCTCGGTTCACCCCTCCACTTT.

The chain carries TRBV5-4 and TRBJ2-5; D may correspond to TRBD1 or TRBD2 (5 bases each). V shed 4 bases and J shed 2 bases, with 9 bases lying between them. Germline loops: CDR1 SGHNT, CDR2 YYREEE (reference sequence). The CDR3 totals 13 residues. The CDR3 bases are TGTGCCAGCAGCCTGAGGGGTCAAGAGACCCAGTACTTC. Amino acids: CASSLRGQETQYF.

The rearrangement links TRBV7-8 to TRBJ1-1; D is perhaps TRBD1 (6 bases). V lost 0 bases, J lost 4 bases, and 12 bases lay in between. CDR1 SGHVS and CDR2 FQNEAQ come from the germline V gene. The length of the CDR3 is 15 residues. Written as DNA, the CDR3 is TGTGCCAGCAGCTTAGCGGGGACAAAAAGCACTGAAGCTTTCTTT. It specifies CASSLAGTKSTEAFF.

This sequence joins TRBV28 and TRBJ1-5, with 8 bases matching TRBD1. V trimming: 4 bases; J trimming: 6 bases; junction bases outside the gene matches: 8. The CDR3 length is 15 residues. The germline CDR1 and CDR2 sequences are MDHEN and SYDVKM. The CDR3 DNA reads TGTGCCAGCAGTTCGGACAGGGAGGAAAGTCAGCCCCAGCATTTT. This sequence encodes CASSSDREESQPQHF.

The chain is built from TRBV27 and TRBJ1-6; maybe TRBD1 (5 bases). The V gene's germline CDR1 is MNHEY and CDR2 SMNVEV (reference sequence). CDR3 length equals 14 residues. V lost 9 bases and J lost 10, with 19 bases in between. DNA of the CDR3: TGTGCCAGTCGGATTCGGGACCGTGGGTCACCCCTCCACTTT. It translates to CASRIRDRGSPLHF.

This rearrangement joins TRBV4-2 to TRBJ2-3, with 13 bases that match TRBD2. V lost 3 bases to trimming and J lost 0 bases; unmatched junction nucleotides: 9. Germline V gene sequence: CDR1 LGHNA, CDR2 YNFKEQ. The CDR3 length is 19 residues. This CDR3 reads CASSQLTSGGAGSTDTQYF. DNA for the CDR3: TGTGCCAGCAGCCAGCTCACTAGCGGGGGGGCCGGTAGCACAGATACGCAGTATTTT.

This chain connects TRBV30 to TRBJ2-1; D may be TRBD2 (6 bases). Germline V gene sequence: CDR1 GTSNPN, CDR2 SVGIG (reference sequence). Deletions cut 2 bases from V and 6 bases from J, with 17 bases between. The CDR3 contains 15 residues. The CDR3 nucleotides are TGTGCCTGGAGTCCACGGGGCGGGACCATCAATGAGCAGTTCTTC. Its translation: CAWSPRGGTINEQFF.